The subject of this entry is one TCR beta chain. This sample is part of a study of cytomegalovirus exposure and HLA in healthy donors. The overall study: Drawn from HLA-typed donors, roughly 87 million unique TCRs were held in an early data release. When over 300 donors were genotyped, roughly four fifths of them were found to fall in the Caucasian-associated ancestry cluster.

13 Jbeta primers and 60 Vbeta primers were used for the PCR. Measured with immunoSEQ multiplex PCR; TCRdb has only the in-frame clones, and not every one. Altogether 110,000 or so clones are present, around 82% being singletons, with the ten largest covering 5.4%. Sequenced input: PBMCs. The TCR originated in a woman under 40 in good health and CMV-seropositive.

The DNA of the CDR3 is TGTGCCAGTAGTATAGAGGCAGGCAACACTGAAGCTTTCTTT. Translating gives CASSIEAGNTEAFF. The genes are TRBV19 and TRBJ1-1; D is unresolved. The CDR3 spans 14 residues. Deletions cut 0 bases from V and 2 bases from J, with 7 bases between. Germline V gene data show CDR1 as LNHDA and CDR2 as SQIVND (reference sequence).